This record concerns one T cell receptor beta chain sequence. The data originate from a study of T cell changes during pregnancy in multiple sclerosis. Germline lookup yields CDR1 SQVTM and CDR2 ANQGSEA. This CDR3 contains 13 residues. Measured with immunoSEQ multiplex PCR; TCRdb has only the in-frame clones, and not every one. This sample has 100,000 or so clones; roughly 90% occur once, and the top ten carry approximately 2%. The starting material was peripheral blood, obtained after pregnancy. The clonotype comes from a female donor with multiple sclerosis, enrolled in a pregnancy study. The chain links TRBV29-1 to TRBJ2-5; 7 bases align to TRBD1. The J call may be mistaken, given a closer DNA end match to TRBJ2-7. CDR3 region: CSVESGQPHEQYF. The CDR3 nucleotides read TGCAGCGTTGAGTCGGGACAGCCACACGAGCAGTACTTC.